This T cell receptor (beta chain) came from a study of CD8 T cell repertoires and HIV-1 epitope variants. Study-level background: Twenty-five autologous and known Gag and Nef epitope variant peptides each stimulated T cells separately. 1M T cells were kept uncultured as a baseline. Study-level findings and limits: Eight to ten TCR beta clonotypes were antigen-specific, six apparently recognizing autologous or escape variants.

The method was immunoSEQ multiplex PCR; TCRdb's version includes in-frame clones alone and lacks a portion of them. The sample includes almost 4,500 clones, 65% of them seen just once. This clone was observed a handful of times. Antigen: not known. Germline values: CDR1 SGHNT, CDR2 YYREEE (reference sequence). The CDR3 totals 13 residues. Trimming removed 3 bases from V and 3 bases from J, with 10 bases in between. The TCR comes from a male donor with HIV. J is TRBJ2-7 and V is TRBV5-4; D possibly corresponds to TRBD1 (6 bases). Input material: cultured CD8+ T cells derived from PBMCs. CDR3 nucleotide sequence: TGTGCCAGCAGCTCGACGGACAGCTACGAGCAGTACTTC. Amino acid sequence: CASSSTDSYEQYF.